Given below is one TCR beta chain in context. For each of two time points, an approximately 5.6-milliliter draw of peripheral blood was taken. Germline lookup yields CDR1 SEHNR and CDR2 FQNEAQ (reference sequence). With 2 bases removed from V and 15 bases from J, the gap between germline ends came to 17 bases. The CDR3 has 13 amino acids. This sample is drawn from a study of prognosis after radiotherapy for stage I lung cancer. The study amplified the TCR beta CDR3 region from genomic DNA. This amplification was carried out by two rounds of multiplex PCR. Individual primers that were specific to each TRBV and TRBJ gene served in first-round PCR. TCRdb called the multiplex PCR reads again in MiXCR, with one record for every CDR3 protein. This sample has about 13,000 distinct CDR3 sequences; around 50% occur once, and the top ten carry around 30%.

The TCR originated in a donor older than 45 with non-small cell lung cancer. This chain links TRBV7-9 with TRBJ2-1, with a possible D match to TRBD2 (6 bases). This material consisted of PBMCs, taken before or after stereotactic body radiation therapy (not recorded which). The CDR3 DNA is TGTGCCAGCAGCTTATCGGGAGCCAAATCCCCGTTCTTC. Protein: CASSLSGAKSPFF.